Listed here are 12 T cell receptor beta chains from one sample, sequenced in a study of T cells in localized non-small cell lung cancer. Assay: immunoSEQ multiplex PCR; the TCRdb copy retains only in-frame clones and omits some. Of 60,000 to 75,000 clones listed, about four fifths are singletons. The source material was PBMCs, sampled before any cancer treatment. These receptors were taken from a man between 40 and 70 years old with stage II lung adenocarcinoma.

The gene calls are TRBV5-6 and TRBJ1-1, with TRBD1 identical over 8 bases. The V segment lost 4 bases and the J segment 4 bases; nucleotides outside the gene matches: 3. CDR3 length: 13 amino acids. In germline, CDR1 is SGHDT, CDR2 YYEEEE. CDR3 sequence: CASSPDRGTEAFF. The DNA of the CDR3 is TGTGCCAGCAGCCCTGACAGGGGCACTGAAGCTTTCTTT.

Written as DNA, the CDR3 is TGTGCCAGCAGCTCCATGGGGGGGACGGGGACTGGAAACACCATATATTTT. Its protein product is CASSSMGGTGTGNTIYF. This chain connects TRBV9 to TRBJ1-3, with D maybe TRBD1 (5 bases). In germline, CDR1 is SGDLS, CDR2 YYNGEE. This CDR3 region has 17 residues. Trimming shortened V by 4 bases and J by 2 bases, and 19 bases separated the two germline ends.

The chain joins TRBV19 to TRBJ2-5; D tentatively reads TRBD1 or TRBD2 (5 bases each). The V and J ends lost 9 bases and 1 base respectively, with 15 bases between them. The CDR3 extends over 14 amino acids. CDR1 is LNHDA, CDR2 SQIVND, per germline (reference sequence). The chain's CDR3 is CASRPGDGQETQYF. In DNA, the CDR3 is TGTGCCAGCAGACCTGGGGACGGCCAAGAGACCCAGTACTTC.

This chain joins TRBV27 and TRBJ2-6, with D possibly being TRBD2 (5 bases). V shed 5 bases and J shed 0 bases, with 14 bases lying between them. The CDR3 contains 17 residues. Germline CDR1 reads MNHEY; CDR2 reads SMNVEV (reference sequence). CDR3 residues: CASSIHGLRSGANVLTF. The CDR3 region has the DNA TGTGCCAGCAGTATCCATGGACTCCGCTCTGGGGCCAACGTCCTGACTTTC.

The chain uses TRBV14 and TRBJ1-4; D is unresolved. Germline lookup yields CDR1 SGHDN and CDR2 FVKESK. The CDR3 has 15 amino acids. V was cut by 2 bases and J by 4 bases, with 11 bases left in between. This chain's CDR3 is CASSQLDYNNEKLFF. The CDR3 DNA reads as TGTGCCAGCAGCCAATTGGACTATAATAATGAAAAACTGTTTTTT.

The chain combines TRBV11-2 with TRBJ2-3; D gene unclear. Deletions cut 4 bases from V and 2 bases from J, with 7 bases between. CDR3 length: 13 amino acids. Germline-derived CDR1 and CDR2 are SGHAT and FQNNGV. CDR3 amino acids: CASSSRYTDTQYF. The CDR3, as DNA: TGTGCCAGCAGCTCCCGATACACAGATACGCAGTATTTT.

The V gene is TRBV19, the J gene TRBJ1-2; D may be TRBD1 (5 bases). Germline V lookup: CDR1 LNHDA, CDR2 SQIVND (reference sequence). Trimming cost V 6 bases and J 5 bases, with 19 bases left between them. CDR3 length equals 15 residues. The CDR3 sequence: CASRSAGTRSYGYTF. CDR3 DNA sequence: TGTGCCAGTAGAAGCGCGGGGACCCGTAGTTATGGCTACACCTTC. Using reference TRBV19 and TRBJ1-2 for the parts outside the CDR3, the full variable domain is DGGITQSPKYLFRKEGQNVTLSCEQNLNHDAMYWYRQDPGQGLRLIYYSQIVNDFQKGDIAEGYSVSREKKESFPLTVTSAQKNPTAFYLCASRSAGTRSYGYTFGSGTRLTVV.

This clone was observed a handful of times. The sample contains more than one DNA sequence encoding this CDR3. V and J are TRBV7-2 and TRBJ1-1; tentatively, D is TRBD1 (6 bases). This CDR3 is 14 amino acids long. Germline CDR1 reads SGHTA; CDR2 reads FQGNSA. V was pared by 6 bases and J by 0 bases, with 11 bases between. The CDR3 coding sequence is TGTGCCAGCAGTCTTGGACAGCTGAACACTGAAGCTTTCTTT. Translated, it gives CASSLGQLNTEAFF.

This chain joins TRBV6-5 and TRBJ2-7, with TRBD2 identical over 14 bases. The junction had 10 bases not matched to a gene; V was cut back by 9 bases and J by 6 bases. The CDR3 spans 15 residues. Germline V CDR1 and CDR2: MNHEY, SVGAGI. CDR3 coding DNA: TGTGCCAGTAATATAGGGACTAGCGGGAGAGGCGAGCAGTACTTC. It is translated as CASNIGTSGRGEQYF.

The rearrangement links TRBV5-1 to TRBJ2-1; D is unresolved. V lost 6 bases and J 3 bases, leaving 10 bases between the germline ends. The germline V gene encodes CDR1 SGHRS and CDR2 YFSETQ. The CDR3 contains 13 residues. The CDR3 region has the DNA TGCGCCAGCAAACTTGGGAACTACAATGAGCAGTTCTTC. Translating it yields CASKLGNYNEQFF.

This clone came up many times. This CDR3 is CASSVQRSSGNTIYF. The CDR3 DNA reads TGTGCCAGTAGTGTCCAAAGAAGCTCTGGAAACACCATATATTTT. This chain connects TRBV19 to TRBJ1-3; D unclear. The germline V gene encodes CDR1 LNHDA and CDR2 SQIVND (reference sequence). The V gene lost 5 bases and the J gene lost 0 bases, with 11 bases spanning the gap. This CDR3 is 15 amino acids long.

The chain recombines TRBV7-2 with TRBJ2-7, with TRBD2 identical over 7 bases. The germline gives CDR1 SGHTA, CDR2 FQGNSA. V was clipped by 5 bases and J by 0 bases; unmatched bases: 10. This CDR3 is 16 amino acids long. CDR3 amino acids: CASSPTGTTSSYEQYF. DNA of the CDR3: TGTGCCAGCAGCCCCACCGGGACTACTTCCTCCTACGAGCAGTACTTC.